One and the same sample provided the 11 T cell receptor beta chains below, sequenced in a study of vaccination and CD4 T cells after COVID-19. Sequenced with the Oncomine TCR Beta short-read assay was DNA taken from cultured CD4+ T cells. DNA came from CD4+ T cells after culture. TCRdb redid the calling of the PCR reads with MiXCR, one entry per CDR3 protein. This sample yields roughly 9,000 distinct CDR3 sequences, of which 34% are seen a single time; approximately 21% belongs to the top ten. Antigens for these TCRs are unknown. Treatment specified: roughly 10-day PBMC culture with coronavirus spike peptide pools or control peptides (ViraFEST assay). CD4+ T lymphocytes from the unexposed donor were collected before the COVID-19 pandemic (2011-2018). Sequences were obtained from CD4+ T cells from blood, cultured in vitro. These receptors all come from a human donor in good health.

This clonotype was observed a few times. The chain couples TRBV19 to TRBJ2-7, with unresolved D. Trimming took 2 bases from V and 4 from J, leaving 9 bases between them. The CDR3 has 13 amino acids. Germline CDR1 reads LNHDA; CDR2 reads SQIVND (reference sequence). This chain's CDR3 is CASSISVSYEQYF. DNA for the CDR3: TGTGCCAGTAGTATATCCGTTTCTTACGAGCAGTACTTC.

This clonotype has just a few counts. The chain employs TRBV6-1 and TRBJ2-7, with a tentative D call TRBD2 (6 bases). The germline gives CDR1 MNHNS, CDR2 SASEGT. The V and J ends lost 7 bases and 1 base respectively, with 17 bases between them. This CDR3 spans 15 amino acids. CDR3 bases: TGTGCCAGCACTAACCGGGGGAGTAAGTCCTACGAGCAGTACTTC. This sequence encodes CASTNRGSKSYEQYF.

By frequency in the sample, this clonotype is medium-sized. The gene calls are TRBV20-1 and TRBJ2-7, with D perhaps being TRBD1 or TRBD2 (5 bases each). Trimming removed 5 bases at V and 0 bases at J, with 11 bases between. The CDR3 has 13 amino acids. Germline V CDR1 and CDR2: DFQATT, SNEGSKA (reference sequence). CDR3 in amino acids: CSAPGTVSYEQYF. In nucleotides, the CDR3 is TGCAGTGCTCCCGGGACGGTCTCCTACGAGCAGTACTTC.

This clonotype was recorded a few times. The genes are TRBV7-2 and TRBJ2-7; 8 bases line up with TRBD1. CDR3 size: 17 residues. Germline CDR1 is SGHTA and CDR2 is FQGNSA. V lost 0 bases to trimming and J lost 1 base; unmatched junction nucleotides: 8. CDR3 coding DNA: TGTGCCAGCAGCTTAGCGCTTAGGACAGGGCTTTCCTACGAGCAGTACTTC. This translates into CASSLALRTGLSYEQYF.

The rearrangement links TRBV5-6 to TRBJ1-2, with D perhaps matching TRBD1 (6 bases). Germline assignment: CDR1 SGHDT and CDR2 YYEEEE. The CDR3 consists of 13 residues. V lost 0 bases and J lost 6, with 9 bases in between. The DNA of the CDR3 is TGTGCCAGCAGCTTGGCCGGGACAAATGGCTACACCTTC. As protein: CASSLAGTNGYTF.

The V gene is TRBV7-3, the J gene TRBJ2-1; the match to TRBD2 covers 12 bases. Germline values: CDR1 SGHTA, CDR2 FQGTGA. The J segment lost 5 bases and the V segment lost 6 bases, leaving 5 bases of the junction unmatched. The CDR3 extends over 15 amino acids. The CDR3 DNA follows: TGTGCCAGCAGGCTAGCGGGAGGGCCCCACAATGAGCAGTTCTTC. Amino acids: CASRLAGGPHNEQFF.

The V call is TRBV7-2, the J call TRBJ1-2; maybe TRBD1 (5 bases). Looked up from germline, CDR1 is SGHTA and CDR2 is FQGNSA. Trimming shortened V by 0 bases and J by 2 bases, and 16 bases separated the two germline ends. This CDR3 is 17 amino acids long. The CDR3 DNA reads as TGTGCCAGCAGCTTAGCCTCCGCAGGGACCCAAAACTATGGCTACACCTTC. Translated, it gives CASSLASAGTQNYGYTF.

This clonotype was seen a few times. CDR3 residues: CSASSGTTITDTQYF. CDR3 bases: TGCAGTGCTAGTTCCGGGACTACTATCACAGATACGCAGTATTTT. V is TRBV20-1 and J is TRBJ2-3; 7 bases line up with TRBD2. Germline trimming cut 3 bases from V and 2 bases from J; bases unmatched to any gene: 8. This CDR3 has 15 residues. Germline CDR1 and CDR2: DFQATT and SNEGSKA (reference sequence).

J is TRBJ1-5 and V is TRBV19; a possible D gene is TRBD1 (5 bases). The germline V and J ends were trimmed by 9 bases and 5 bases, with 14 bases remaining between them. The CDR3 length is 13 residues. Germline V gene data show CDR1 as LNHDA and CDR2 as SQIVND (reference sequence). CDR3 bases: TGTGCCAGCATGGCTCAGGGCGATCAGCCCCAGCATTTT. As protein: CASMAQGDQPQHF.

In its sample, this clonotype was seen a few times. The rearrangement uses TRBV19 and TRBJ1-5; 11 nucleotides line up with TRBD1. Germline CDR1 is LNHDA and CDR2 is SQIVND (reference sequence). This CDR3 is built from 15 residues. With V trimmed by 2 bases and J by 7 bases, 4 bases remained unmatched. CDR3 DNA: TGTGCCAGTAGTATAATGGGACAGGGGGGACAGCCCCAGCATTTT. It specifies CASSIMGQGGQPQHF.

The V and J genes are TRBV10-3 and TRBJ2-3; the D is unclear. This CDR3 contains 16 residues. V was trimmed by 11 bases and J by 0 bases, leaving 21 bases between them. In germline, CDR1 is ENHRY, CDR2 SYGVKD. The CDR3, as DNA: TGTGCCTCTCAGGCAAGGAGAGACCTCAGCACAGATACGCAGTATTTT. It is translated as CASQARRDLSTDTQYF.